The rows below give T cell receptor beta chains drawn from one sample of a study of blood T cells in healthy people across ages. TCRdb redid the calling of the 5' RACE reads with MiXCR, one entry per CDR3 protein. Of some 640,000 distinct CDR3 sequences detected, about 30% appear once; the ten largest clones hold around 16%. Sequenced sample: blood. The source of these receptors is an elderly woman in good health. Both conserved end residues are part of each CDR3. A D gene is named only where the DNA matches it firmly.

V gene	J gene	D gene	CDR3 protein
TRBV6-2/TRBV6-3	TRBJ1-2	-	CASSYSGGLDGYTF
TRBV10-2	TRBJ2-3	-	CASSARSLGADTQYF
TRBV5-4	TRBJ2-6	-	CASSLGGGSGANVLTF
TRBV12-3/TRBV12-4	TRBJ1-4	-	CVSRARSNEKLFF
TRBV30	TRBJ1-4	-	CAWSVPSPTNEKLFF
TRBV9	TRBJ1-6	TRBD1	CASRPTGTGDSPLHF
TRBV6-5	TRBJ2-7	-	CASSDGGRDEQYF
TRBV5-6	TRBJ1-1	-	CASSLVFGGRQGEAFF
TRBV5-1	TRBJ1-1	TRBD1	CASSIPGQGNTEAFF
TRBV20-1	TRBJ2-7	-	CSADKGIGYEQYF
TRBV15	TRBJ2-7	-	CATSRDRGISYEQYF
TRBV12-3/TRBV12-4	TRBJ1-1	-	CASQRRGNTEAFF
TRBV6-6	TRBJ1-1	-	CASSYSGENTEAFF
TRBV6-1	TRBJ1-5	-	CASSRSMGDPSYSNQPQHF
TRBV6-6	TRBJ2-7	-	CASSPRDVGGYEQYF
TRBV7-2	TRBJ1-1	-	CASSLEGRHQTEAFF
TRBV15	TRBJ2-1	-	CATSRDAEETQFF
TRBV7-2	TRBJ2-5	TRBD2	CASSSMGREGETQYF
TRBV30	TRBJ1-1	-	CAWGDRPETEAFF
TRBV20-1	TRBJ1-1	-	CSALKEGAGTEAFF
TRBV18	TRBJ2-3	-	CAGGANTDTQYF
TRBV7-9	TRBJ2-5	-	CATLPPFQETQYF
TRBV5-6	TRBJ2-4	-	CASSADWGGEQYF
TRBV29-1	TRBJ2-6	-	CSVEDGTPLLSGANVLTF
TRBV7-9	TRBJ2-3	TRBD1	CASSLGQWQDTQYF
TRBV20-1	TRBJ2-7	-	CSARVLSYEQYF
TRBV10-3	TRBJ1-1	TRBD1	CAIASTGDTEAFF
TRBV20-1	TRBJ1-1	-	CSASIQTWAFF
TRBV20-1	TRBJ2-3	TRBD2	CSARPLAGGRRDTQYF
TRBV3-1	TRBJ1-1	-	CASRPGGQNTEAFF
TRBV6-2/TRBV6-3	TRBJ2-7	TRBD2	CASSPGGTSGRDEQYF
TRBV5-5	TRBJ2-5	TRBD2	CASSSPANGGAGETQYF
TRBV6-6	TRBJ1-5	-	CASRQATNQPQHF
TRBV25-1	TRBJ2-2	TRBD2	CASSEYGGGTGELFF
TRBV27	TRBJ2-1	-	CASSFTGWSYNEQFF
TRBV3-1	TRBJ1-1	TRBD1	CASSQEQYGTEEAFF
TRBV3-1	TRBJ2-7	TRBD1	CASSQATGGFYEQYF
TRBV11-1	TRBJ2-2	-	CASKTGTNTGELFF
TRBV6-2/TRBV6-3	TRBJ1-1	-	CASRLGGGATEAFF
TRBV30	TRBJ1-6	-	CADSTGYNSPLHF
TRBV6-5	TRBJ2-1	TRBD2	CASSRGLAANNEQFF
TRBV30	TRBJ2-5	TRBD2	CATKVGRVIQETQYF
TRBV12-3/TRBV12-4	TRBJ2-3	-	CASRGLGVSTDAQYF
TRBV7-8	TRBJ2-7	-	CASSLGSRIYEQYF
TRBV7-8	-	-	CASSLVWSSYEQYF
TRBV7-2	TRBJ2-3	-	CASSPSQGTDTQYF
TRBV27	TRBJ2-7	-	CASSPTLIHEQYF
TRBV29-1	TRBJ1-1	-	CSVEGGGLNTEAFF
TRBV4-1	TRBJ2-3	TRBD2	CASSQGSGAGGHADTQYF